A single sample gave rise to the 13 T cell receptor beta chains below, sequenced in a study of chemoradiotherapy in HPV16-positive cancers. Produced via immunoSEQ multiplex PCR; TCRdb's table is partial and in-frame only. This repertoire shows 30,000 to 40,000 clones, 70% to 90% found once; its top ten account for about 3.4%. The source was blood, collected from a patient who underwent chemoradiotherapy. The receptors shown here come from a human donor with HPV-associated anogenital cancer.

The gene calls are TRBV4-3 and TRBJ1-2; D might be TRBD1 (6 bases). V was trimmed by 3 bases and J by 8 bases, leaving 19 bases between them. This CDR3 region has 15 residues. From germline, CDR1 is LGHNA and CDR2 YSLEER. CDR3 amino acids: CASSQTSQGSLGYTF. The CDR3 DNA is TGCGCCAGCAGCCAGACCTCACAGGGTTCTTTGGGCTACACCTTC.

The count of this clone is one. V is TRBV25-1 and J is TRBJ2-6; D is ambiguous. The germline V gene has CDR1 MGHDK and CDR2 SYGVNS. The V end was cut by 3 bases, the J end by 0 bases, with 9 bases between. There are 16 residues in the CDR3. The CDR3 DNA reads as TGTGCCAGCAGTGACGAGAGAAGCTCTGGGGCCAACGTCCTGACTTTC. This codes for CASSDERSSGANVLTF.

The chain links TRBV27 to TRBJ1-1; D is unclear. CDR1 and CDR2 from the germline V gene are MNHEY and SMNVEV (reference sequence). This CDR3 is 13 amino acids long. V was shortened by 3 bases and J by 1 base, with 6 bases between the two germline ends. CDR3 bases: TGTGCCAGCAGTTTCTGGGCGAACACTGAAGCTTTCTTT. It encodes CASSFWANTEAFF.

The chain links TRBV4-1 to TRBJ1-3; D uncertain. The CDR3 covers 15 residues. Trimming took off 4 bases at V and 4 bases at J, with 14 bases between the two ends. Germline lookup yields CDR1 MGHRA and CDR2 YSYEKL. CDR3 bases: TGCGCCAGCAGCCCTTTACCGCCTCCGGGAAACACCATATATTTT. It is translated as CASSPLPPPGNTIYF.

The V and J genes are TRBV7-9 and TRBJ1-1; D is perhaps TRBD1 (6 bases). The CDR3 loop spans 14 amino acids. Germline lookup yields CDR1 SEHNR and CDR2 FQNEAQ (reference sequence). V lost 5 bases and J 0 bases, leaving 10 bases between the germline ends. CDR3 sequence: CASSPGQMNTEAFF. CDR3 nucleotides: TGTGCCAGCAGCCCCGGACAGATGAACACTGAAGCTTTCTTT.

CDR3 sequence reads: CASSQDRVQETQYF. CDR3 sequence (DNA): TGCGCCAGCAGCCAAGACAGGGTCCAAGAGACCCAGTACTTC. The V call is TRBV4-3, the J call TRBJ2-5; a weak D match, TRBD1 (5 bases). Trimming pared 0 bases from V and 1 base from J, leaving 6 bases between. Germline-derived CDR1 and CDR2 are LGHNA and YSLEER. The CDR3 loop spans 14 amino acids.

The chain combines TRBV30 with TRBJ1-2, with 12 bases that match TRBD1. Unmatched junction bases numbered 4, after V lost 0 bases and J lost 8 bases. The CDR3 spans 14 residues. Per the germline V gene, CDR1 is GTSNPN and CDR2 is SVGIG (reference sequence). The CDR3 DNA follows: TGTGCCTGGAGTGTGGGACAGGGGGCTTTAGGCTACACCTTC. Residues: CAWSVGQGALGYTF.

The chain links TRBV5-4 to TRBJ2-7, with 8 bases that match TRBD1. J lost 5 bases, V lost 0 bases, and 10 bases had no gene match. Germline V lookup: CDR1 SGHNT, CDR2 YYREEE (reference sequence). CDR3 length equals 16 residues. The CDR3 sequence is CASSLAGRGRSHEQYF. The DNA of the CDR3 is TGTGCCAGCAGCTTGGCGGGCAGGGGGCGCAGCCACGAGCAGTACTTC.

The chain employs TRBV5-1 and TRBJ2-7; 9 bases are a match to TRBD2. The CDR3 has 16 residues. Germline V gives CDR1 SGHRS, CDR2 YFSETQ. V trimming: 0 bases; J trimming: 6 bases; junction bases outside the gene matches: 10. The CDR3 DNA follows: TGCGCCAGCAGCTTGGATAGCGGGAGTAGAAGCTCCGAGCAGTACTTC. It is translated as CASSLDSGSRSSEQYF.

V usage is TRBV18 and J usage is TRBJ1-1; 9 bases are shared with TRBD1. J was trimmed by 8 bases and V by 1 base; bases with no gene match: 11. CDR1 is KGHSH, CDR2 LQKENI, per germline. The CDR3 has 16 amino acids. The CDR3 protein is CASSPLRDRDQGEAFF. In nucleotides, the CDR3 is TGTGCCAGCTCACCACTTCGGGACAGGGATCAAGGGGAAGCTTTCTTT. Full variable domain (rest looked up from reference TRBV18 and TRBJ1-1): NAGVMQNPRHLVRRRGQEARLRCSPMKGHSHVYWYRQLPEEGLKFMVYLQKENIIDESGMPKERFSAEFPKEGPSILRIQQVVRGDSAAYFCASSPLRDRDQGEAFFGQGTRLTVV.

V usage is TRBV11-1 and J usage is TRBJ2-7; D remains unclear. Deletions cut 5 bases from V and 4 bases from J, with 15 bases between. Germline lookup yields CDR1 SGHAT and CDR2 FQDESV (reference sequence). CDR3 length equals 14 residues. The CDR3 here is CASSQLDARYEQYF. CDR3 bases: TGTGCCAGCAGCCAATTGGACGCTAGGTACGAGCAGTACTTC.

This sequence joins TRBV10-2 and TRBJ2-7; 9 nucleotides agree with TRBD1. The CDR3 totals 14 residues. V shed 2 bases and J 7 bases; nucleotides not matched to a gene: 6. Looked up from germline, CDR1 is WSHSY and CDR2 is SAAADI. The CDR3 region is CASSEGQGTMEQYF. DNA for the CDR3: TGCGCCAGCAGTGAGGGACAGGGGACGATGGAGCAGTACTTC.

The chain combines TRBV19 with TRBJ2-3; weak D call: TRBD1 (6 bases). The CDR3 is 15 residues long. In germline, CDR1 is LNHDA, CDR2 SQIVND (reference sequence). V shed 5 bases and J shed 0 bases, with 12 bases lying between them. The CDR3 reads CASSSHRASTDTQYF. In nucleotides, the CDR3 is TGTGCCAGTAGTTCCCACAGGGCTAGCACAGATACGCAGTATTTT.